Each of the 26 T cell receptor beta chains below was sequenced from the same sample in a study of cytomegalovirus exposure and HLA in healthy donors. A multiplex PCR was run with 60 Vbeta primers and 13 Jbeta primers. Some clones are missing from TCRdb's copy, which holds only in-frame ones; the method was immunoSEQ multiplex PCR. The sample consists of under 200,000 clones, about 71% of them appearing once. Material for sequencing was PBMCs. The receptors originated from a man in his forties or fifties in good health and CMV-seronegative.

CDR3 sequence: CASSHPGQGTMGYTF. The CDR3 DNA sequence: TGCGCCAGCAGCCATCCCGGACAGGGGACTATGGGATACACCTTC. The chain combines TRBV4-1 with TRBJ1-2, with 9 bases identical to TRBD1. The germline gives CDR1 MGHRA, CDR2 YSYEKL. The trim removed 3 bases at V and 11 bases at J, leaving 13 bases unmatched. The CDR3 consists of 15 residues.

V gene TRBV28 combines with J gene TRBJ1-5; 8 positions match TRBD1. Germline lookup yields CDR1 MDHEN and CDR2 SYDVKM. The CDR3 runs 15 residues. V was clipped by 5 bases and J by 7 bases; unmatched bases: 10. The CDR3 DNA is TGTGCCAGCAGTGCCTTACAGGGGGGAGACCAGCCCCAGCATTTT. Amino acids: CASSALQGGDQPQHF. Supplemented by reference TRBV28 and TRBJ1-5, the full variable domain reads DVKVTQSSRYLVKRTGEKVFLECVQDMDHENMFWYRQDPGLGLRLIYFSYDVKMKEKGDIPEGYSVSREKKERFSLILESASTNQTSMYLCASSALQGGDQPQHFGDGTRLSIL.

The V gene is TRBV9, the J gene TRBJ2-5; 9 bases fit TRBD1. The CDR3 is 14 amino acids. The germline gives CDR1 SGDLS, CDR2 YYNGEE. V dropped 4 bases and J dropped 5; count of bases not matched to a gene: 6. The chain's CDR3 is CASSQGQGHETQYF. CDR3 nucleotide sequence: TGTGCCAGCAGCCAGGGACAGGGCCATGAGACCCAGTACTTC.

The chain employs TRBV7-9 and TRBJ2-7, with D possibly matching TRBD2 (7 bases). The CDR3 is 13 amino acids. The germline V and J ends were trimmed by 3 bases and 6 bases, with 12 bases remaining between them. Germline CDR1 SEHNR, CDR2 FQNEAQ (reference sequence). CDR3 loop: CASSFGGQGEQYF. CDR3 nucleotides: TGTGCCAGCAGCTTCGGGGGGCAGGGCGAGCAGTACTTC.

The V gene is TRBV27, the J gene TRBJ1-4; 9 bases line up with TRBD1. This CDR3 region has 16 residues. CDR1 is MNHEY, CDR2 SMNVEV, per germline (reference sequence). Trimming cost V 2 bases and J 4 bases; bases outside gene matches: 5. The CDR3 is CASSLNGDRVNEKLFF. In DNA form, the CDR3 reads TGTGCCAGCAGTTTAAATGGGGACAGGGTTAATGAAAAACTGTTTTTT. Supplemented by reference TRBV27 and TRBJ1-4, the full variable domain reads EAQVTQNPRYLITVTGKKLTVTCSQNMNHEYMSWYRQDPGLGLRQIYYSMNVEVTDKGDVPEGYKVSRKEKRNFPLILESPSPNQTSLYFCASSLNGDRVNEKLFFGSGTQLSVL.

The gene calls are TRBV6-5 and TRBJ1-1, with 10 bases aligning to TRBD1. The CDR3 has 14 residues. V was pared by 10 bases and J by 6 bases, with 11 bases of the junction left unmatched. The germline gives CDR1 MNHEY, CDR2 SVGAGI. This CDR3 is CATFRQGARAEAFF. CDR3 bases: TGTGCCACCTTCAGACAGGGGGCGCGAGCTGAAGCTTTCTTT.

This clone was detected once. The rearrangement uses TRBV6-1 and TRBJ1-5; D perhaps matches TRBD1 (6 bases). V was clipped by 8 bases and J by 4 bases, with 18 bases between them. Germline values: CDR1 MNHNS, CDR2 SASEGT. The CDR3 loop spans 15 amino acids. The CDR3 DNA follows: TGTGCCAGCTTAGGGGGTTATACAGGGAATCAGCCCCAGCATTTT. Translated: CASLGGYTGNQPQHF.

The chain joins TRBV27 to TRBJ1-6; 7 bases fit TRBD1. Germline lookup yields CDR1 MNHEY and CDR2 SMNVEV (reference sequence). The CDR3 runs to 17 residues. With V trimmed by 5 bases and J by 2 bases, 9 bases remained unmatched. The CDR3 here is CASSPRQGATYNSPLHF. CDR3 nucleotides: TGTGCCAGCAGTCCACGACAGGGTGCCACCTATAATTCACCCCTCCACTTT.

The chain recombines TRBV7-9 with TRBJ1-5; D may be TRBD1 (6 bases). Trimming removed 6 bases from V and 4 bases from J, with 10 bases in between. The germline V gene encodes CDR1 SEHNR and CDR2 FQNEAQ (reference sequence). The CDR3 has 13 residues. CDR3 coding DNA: TGTGCCAGCAGTGAACAGGGTAATCAGCCCCAGCATTTT. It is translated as CASSEQGNQPQHF.

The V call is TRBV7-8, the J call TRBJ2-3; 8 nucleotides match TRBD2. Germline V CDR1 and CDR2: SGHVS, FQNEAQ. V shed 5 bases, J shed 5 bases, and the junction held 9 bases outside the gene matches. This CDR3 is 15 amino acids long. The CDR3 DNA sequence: TGTGCCAGCAGCCCCCACGGGGGGGCGGGAGATACGCAGTATTTT. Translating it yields CASSPHGGAGDTQYF.

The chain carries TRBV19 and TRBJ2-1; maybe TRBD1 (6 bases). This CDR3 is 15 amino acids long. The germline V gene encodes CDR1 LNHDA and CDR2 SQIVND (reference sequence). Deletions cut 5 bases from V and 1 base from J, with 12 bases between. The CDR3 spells CASSPRTVSYNEQFF. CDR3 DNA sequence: TGTGCCAGTAGTCCCAGGACAGTATCCTACAATGAGCAGTTCTTC.

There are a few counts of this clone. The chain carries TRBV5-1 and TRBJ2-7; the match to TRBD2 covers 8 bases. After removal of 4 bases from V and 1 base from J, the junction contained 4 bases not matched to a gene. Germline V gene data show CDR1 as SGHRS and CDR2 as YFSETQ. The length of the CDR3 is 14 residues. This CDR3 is CASSTGLASYEQYF. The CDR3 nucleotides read TGCGCCAGCAGCACAGGACTAGCTTCCTACGAGCAGTACTTC.

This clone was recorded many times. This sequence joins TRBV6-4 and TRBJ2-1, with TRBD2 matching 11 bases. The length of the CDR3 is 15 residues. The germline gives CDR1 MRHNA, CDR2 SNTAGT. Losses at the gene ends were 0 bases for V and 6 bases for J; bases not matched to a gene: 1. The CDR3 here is CASSDSSGGGNEQFF. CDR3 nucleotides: TGTGCCAGCAGTGACTCTAGCGGGGGGGGCAATGAGCAGTTCTTC.

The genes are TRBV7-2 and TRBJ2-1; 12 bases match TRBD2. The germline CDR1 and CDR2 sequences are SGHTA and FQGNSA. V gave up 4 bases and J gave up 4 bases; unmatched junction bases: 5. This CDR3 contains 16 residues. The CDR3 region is CASSSEGLAGYNEQFF. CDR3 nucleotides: TGTGCCAGCAGCTCGGAAGGACTAGCGGGGTACAATGAGCAGTTCTTC.

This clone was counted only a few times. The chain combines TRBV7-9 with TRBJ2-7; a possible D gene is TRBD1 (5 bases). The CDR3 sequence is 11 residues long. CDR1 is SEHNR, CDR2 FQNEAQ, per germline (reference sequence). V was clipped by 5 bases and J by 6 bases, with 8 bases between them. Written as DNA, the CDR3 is TGTGCCAGCAGCCCAAGGGGCGAGCAGTACTTC. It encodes CASSPRGEQYF.

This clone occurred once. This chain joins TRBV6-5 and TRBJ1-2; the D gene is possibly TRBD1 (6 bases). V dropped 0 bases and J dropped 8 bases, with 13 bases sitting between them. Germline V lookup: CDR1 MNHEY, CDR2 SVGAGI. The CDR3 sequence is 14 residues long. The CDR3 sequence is CASSYSNREGGYTF. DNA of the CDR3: TGTGCCAGCAGTTACTCGAACAGGGAAGGCGGCTACACCTTC.

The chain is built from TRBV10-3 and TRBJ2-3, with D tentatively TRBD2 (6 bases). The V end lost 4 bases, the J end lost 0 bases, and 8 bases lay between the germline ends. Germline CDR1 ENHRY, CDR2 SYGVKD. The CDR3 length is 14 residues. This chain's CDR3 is CAISGGTSTDTQYF. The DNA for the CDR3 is TGTGCCATCAGTGGAGGGACTAGCACAGATACGCAGTATTTT.

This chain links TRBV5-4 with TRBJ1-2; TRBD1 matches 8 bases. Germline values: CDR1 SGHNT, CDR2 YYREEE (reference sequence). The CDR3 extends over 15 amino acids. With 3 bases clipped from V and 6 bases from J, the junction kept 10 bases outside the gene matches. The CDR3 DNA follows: TGTGCCAGCAGCTCTGGACAGGGCTGGATCGATGGCTACACCTTC. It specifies CASSSGQGWIDGYTF.

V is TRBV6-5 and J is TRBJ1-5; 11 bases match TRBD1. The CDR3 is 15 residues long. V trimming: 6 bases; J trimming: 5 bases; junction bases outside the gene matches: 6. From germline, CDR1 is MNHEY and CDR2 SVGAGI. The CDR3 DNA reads TGTGCCAGCAGCCGGACAGGGGGCACAGATCAGCCCCAGCATTTT. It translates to CASSRTGGTDQPQHF.

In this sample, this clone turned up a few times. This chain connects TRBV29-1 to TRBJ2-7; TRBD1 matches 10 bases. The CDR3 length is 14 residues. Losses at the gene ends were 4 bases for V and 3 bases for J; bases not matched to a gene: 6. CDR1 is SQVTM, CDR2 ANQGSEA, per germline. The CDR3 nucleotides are TGCAGCGTTGGACAGGGGGCAGTTCTCTACGAGCAGTACTTC. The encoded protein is CSVGQGAVLYEQYF.

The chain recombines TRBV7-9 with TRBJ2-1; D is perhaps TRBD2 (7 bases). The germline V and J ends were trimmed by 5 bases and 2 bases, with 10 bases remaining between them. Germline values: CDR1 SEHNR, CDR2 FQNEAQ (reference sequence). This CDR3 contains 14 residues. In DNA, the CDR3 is TGTGCCAGCAGCAGAGGGGGGGCCTACAATGAGCAGTTCTTC. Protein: CASSRGGAYNEQFF.

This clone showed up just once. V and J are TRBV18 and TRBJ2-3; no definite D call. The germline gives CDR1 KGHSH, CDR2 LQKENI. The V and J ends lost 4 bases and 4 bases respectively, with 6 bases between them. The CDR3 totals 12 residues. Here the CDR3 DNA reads TGTGCCAGCTCACTCCTTTCAGATACGCAGTATTTT. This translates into CASSLLSDTQYF.

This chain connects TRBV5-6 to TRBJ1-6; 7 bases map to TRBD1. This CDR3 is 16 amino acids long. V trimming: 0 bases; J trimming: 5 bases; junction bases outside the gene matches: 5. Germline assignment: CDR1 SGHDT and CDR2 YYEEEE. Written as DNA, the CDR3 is TGTGCCAGCAGCTTGGTGAAGGGGGCAAATAATTCACCCCTCCACTTT. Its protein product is CASSLVKGANNSPLHF.

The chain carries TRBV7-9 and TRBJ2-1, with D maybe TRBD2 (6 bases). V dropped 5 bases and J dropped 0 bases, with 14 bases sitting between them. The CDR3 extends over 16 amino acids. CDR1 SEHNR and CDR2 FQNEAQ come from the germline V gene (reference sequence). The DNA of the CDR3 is TGTGCCAGCAGCCTAGGGACTCAAAGCTCCTACAATGAGCAGTTCTTC. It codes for CASSLGTQSSYNEQFF.

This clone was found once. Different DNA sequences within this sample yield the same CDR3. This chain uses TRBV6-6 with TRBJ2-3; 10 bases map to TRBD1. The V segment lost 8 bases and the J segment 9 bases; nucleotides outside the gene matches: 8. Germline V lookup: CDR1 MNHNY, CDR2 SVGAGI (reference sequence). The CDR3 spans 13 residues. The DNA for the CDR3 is TGTGCCAGCGACAGGGGGCTGGTAGACACGCAGTATTTT. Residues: CASDRGLVDTQYF.

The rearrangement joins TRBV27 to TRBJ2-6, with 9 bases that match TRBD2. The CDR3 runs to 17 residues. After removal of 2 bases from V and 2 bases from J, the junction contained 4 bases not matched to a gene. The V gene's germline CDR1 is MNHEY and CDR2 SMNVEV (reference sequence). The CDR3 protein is CASSLRAGGPGANVLTF. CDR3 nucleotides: TGTGCCAGCAGTTTACGGGCGGGGGGGCCTGGGGCCAACGTCCTGACTTTC.